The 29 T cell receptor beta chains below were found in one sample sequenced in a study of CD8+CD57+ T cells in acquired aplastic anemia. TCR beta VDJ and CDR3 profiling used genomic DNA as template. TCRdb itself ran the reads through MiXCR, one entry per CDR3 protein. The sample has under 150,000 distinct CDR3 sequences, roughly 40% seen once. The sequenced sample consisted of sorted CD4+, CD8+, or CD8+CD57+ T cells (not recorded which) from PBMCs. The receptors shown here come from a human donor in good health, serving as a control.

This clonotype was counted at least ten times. The CDR3 here is CASSGGAYNEQFF. CDR3 nucleotides: TGTGCCAGCAGTGGCGGAGCCTACAATGAGCAGTTCTTC. V and J are TRBV2 and TRBJ2-1, with no clear D. The CDR3 is 13 residues long. The germline V and J ends were trimmed by 4 bases and 2 bases, with 6 bases remaining between them. Germline CDR1 reads SNHLY; CDR2 reads FYNNEI.

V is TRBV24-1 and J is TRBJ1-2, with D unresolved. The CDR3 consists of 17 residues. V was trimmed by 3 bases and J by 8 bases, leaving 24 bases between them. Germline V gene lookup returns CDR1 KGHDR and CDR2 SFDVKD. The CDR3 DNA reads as TGTGCCACCAGTGATCCAACGTCGGACGGACGTTCGGGAGGCTACACCTTC. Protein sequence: CATSDPTSDGRSGGYTF.

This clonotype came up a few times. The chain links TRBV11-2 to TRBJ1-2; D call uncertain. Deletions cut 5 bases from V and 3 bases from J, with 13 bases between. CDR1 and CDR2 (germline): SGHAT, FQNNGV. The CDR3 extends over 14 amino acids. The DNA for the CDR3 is TGTGCCAGCAGCCAAGATCAGAAAGACTATGGCTACACCTTC. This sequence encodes CASSQDQKDYGYTF.

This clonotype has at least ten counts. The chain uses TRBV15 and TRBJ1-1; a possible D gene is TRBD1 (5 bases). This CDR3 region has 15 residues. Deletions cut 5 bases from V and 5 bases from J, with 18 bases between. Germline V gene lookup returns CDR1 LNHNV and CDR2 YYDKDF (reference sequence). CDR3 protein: CATSGNYWGETEAFF. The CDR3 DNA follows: TGTGCCACCAGCGGGAATTACTGGGGGGAGACTGAAGCTTTCTTT.

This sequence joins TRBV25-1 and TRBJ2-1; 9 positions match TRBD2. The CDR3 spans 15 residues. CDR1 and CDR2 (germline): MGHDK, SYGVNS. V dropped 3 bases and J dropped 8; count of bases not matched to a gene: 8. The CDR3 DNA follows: TGTGCCAGCAGTGAGTCCGGGACTAGCTCTCATGAGCAGTTCTTC. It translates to CASSESGTSSHEQFF.

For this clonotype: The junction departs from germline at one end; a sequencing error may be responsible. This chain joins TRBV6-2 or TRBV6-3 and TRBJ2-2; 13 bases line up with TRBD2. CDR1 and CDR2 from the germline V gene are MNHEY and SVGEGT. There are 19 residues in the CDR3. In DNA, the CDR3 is TGTGCCAGCAGTAACCCCCGGACTAGCGGGAGCTCGGACACCGGGGGGCTGTTTTTT. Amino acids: CASSNPRTSGSSDTGGLFF.

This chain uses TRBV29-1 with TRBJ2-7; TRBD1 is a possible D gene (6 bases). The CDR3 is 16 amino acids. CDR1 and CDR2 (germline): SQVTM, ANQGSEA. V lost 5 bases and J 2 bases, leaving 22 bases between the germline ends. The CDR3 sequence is CSVTFTRGRGPYEQYF. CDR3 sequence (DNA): TGCAGCGTTACCTTCACTCGTGGCAGGGGTCCCTACGAGCAGTACTTC.

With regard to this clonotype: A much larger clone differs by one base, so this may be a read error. CDR3 sequence (DNA): TGTGCCAGCAGTTTATCGCTAGGGATTGGCGGGCAGTACTTC. Translated: CASSLSLGIGGQYF. The chain uses TRBV7-2 and TRBJ2-7, with unresolved D. Trimming left V 6 bases short and J 9 bases short, with 21 bases between. From germline, CDR1 is SGHTA and CDR2 FQGNSA. The CDR3 runs to 14 residues.

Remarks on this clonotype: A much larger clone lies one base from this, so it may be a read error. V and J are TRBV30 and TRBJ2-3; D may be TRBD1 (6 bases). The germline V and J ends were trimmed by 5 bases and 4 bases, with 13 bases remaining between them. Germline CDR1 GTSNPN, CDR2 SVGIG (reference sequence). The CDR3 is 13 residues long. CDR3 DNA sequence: TGTGCCTGGGGTATACAGGGTTCAGATACGCAGTATTTT. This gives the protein CAWGIQGSDTQYF.

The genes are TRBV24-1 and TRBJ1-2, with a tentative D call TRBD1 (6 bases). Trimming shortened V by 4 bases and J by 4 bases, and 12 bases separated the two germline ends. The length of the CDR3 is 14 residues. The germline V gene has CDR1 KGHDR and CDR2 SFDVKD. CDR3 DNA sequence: TGTGCCACCAGTGACTGGGACAATGGCTATGGCTACACCTTC. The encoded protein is CATSDWDNGYGYTF.

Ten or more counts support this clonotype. CDR3 coding DNA: TGTGCCACCAGCAGAGTGGCAGGCGGAACTGAAGCTTTCTTT. Translated: CATSRVAGGTEAFF. The chain uses TRBV15 and TRBJ1-1; no reliable D call. From germline, CDR1 is LNHNV and CDR2 YYDKDF (reference sequence). This CDR3 has 14 residues. Deletions cut 1 base from V and 5 bases from J, with 11 bases between. The full variable domain, completed using reference TRBV15 and TRBJ1-1, is DAMVIQNPRYQVTQFGKPVTLSCSQTLNHNVMYWYQQKSSQAPKLLFHYYDKDFNNEADTPDNFQSRRPNTSFCFLDIRSPGLGDTAMYLCATSRVAGGTEAFFGQGTRLTVV.

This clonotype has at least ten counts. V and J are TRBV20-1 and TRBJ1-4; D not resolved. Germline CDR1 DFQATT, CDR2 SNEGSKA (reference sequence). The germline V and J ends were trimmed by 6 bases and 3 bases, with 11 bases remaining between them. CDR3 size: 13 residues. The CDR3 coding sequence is TGCAGTGCGAGCCGCAGGTCTAATGAAAAACTGTTTTTT. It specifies CSASRRSNEKLFF.

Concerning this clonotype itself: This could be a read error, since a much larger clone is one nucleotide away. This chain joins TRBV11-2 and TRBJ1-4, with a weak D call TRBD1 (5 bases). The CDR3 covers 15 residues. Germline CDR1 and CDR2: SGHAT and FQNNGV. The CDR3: CAGSLLAGRGRKLFF. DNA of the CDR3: TGTGCCGGCAGCTTACTCGCAGGAAGGGGACGAAAACTGTTTTTT.

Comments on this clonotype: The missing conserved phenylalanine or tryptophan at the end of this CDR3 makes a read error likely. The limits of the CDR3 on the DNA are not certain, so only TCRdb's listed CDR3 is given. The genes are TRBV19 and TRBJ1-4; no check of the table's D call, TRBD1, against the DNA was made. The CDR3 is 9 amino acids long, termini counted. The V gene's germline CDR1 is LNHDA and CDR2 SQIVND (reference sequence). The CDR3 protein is CASSWGQAY.

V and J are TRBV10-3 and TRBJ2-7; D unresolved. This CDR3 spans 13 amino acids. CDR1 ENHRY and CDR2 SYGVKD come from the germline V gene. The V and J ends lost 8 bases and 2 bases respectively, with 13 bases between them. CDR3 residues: CAIQLAMPYEQYF. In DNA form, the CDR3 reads TGTGCCATCCAGCTCGCAATGCCCTACGAGCAGTACTTC.

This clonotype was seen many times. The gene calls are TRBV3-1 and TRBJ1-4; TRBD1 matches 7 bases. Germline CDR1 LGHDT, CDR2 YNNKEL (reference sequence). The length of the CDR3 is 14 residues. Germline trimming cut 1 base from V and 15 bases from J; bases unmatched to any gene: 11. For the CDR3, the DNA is TGTGCCAGCAGCCAAGCGGGGAGGACAGGATCAGTGTTTTTT. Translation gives CASSQAGRTGSVFF.

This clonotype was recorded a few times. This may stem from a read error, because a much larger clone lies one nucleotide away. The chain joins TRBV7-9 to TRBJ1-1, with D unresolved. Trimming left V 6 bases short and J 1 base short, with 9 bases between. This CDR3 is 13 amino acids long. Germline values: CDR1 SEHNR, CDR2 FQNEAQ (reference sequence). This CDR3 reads CASSRTENTEAFF. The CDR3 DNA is TGTGCCAGCAGTCGGACGGAGAACACTGAAGCTTTCTTT.

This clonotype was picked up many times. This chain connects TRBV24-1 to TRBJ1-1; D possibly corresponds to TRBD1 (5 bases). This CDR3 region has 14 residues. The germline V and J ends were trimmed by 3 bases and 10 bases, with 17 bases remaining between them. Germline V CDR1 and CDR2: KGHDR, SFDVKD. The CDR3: CATSDPGYGGVAFF. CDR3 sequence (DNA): TGTGCCACCAGTGATCCTGGTTATGGGGGAGTAGCTTTCTTT.

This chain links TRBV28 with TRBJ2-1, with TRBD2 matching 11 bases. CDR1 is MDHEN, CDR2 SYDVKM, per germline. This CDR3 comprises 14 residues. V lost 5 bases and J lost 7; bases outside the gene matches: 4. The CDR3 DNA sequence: TGTGCCAGCAGTACTAGCGGGAGTGCGAATGAGCAGTTCTTC. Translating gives CASSTSGSANEQFF.

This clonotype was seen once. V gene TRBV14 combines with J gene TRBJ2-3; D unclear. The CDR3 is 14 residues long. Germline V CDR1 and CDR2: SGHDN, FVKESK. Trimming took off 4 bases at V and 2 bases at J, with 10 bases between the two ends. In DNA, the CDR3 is TGTGCCAGCAGCCTCTACCGTAACACAGATACGCAGTATTTT. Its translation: CASSLYRNTDTQYF.

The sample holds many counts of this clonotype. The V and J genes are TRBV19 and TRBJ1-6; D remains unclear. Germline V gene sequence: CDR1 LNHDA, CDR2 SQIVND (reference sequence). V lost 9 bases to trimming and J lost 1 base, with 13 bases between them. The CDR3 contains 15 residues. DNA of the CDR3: TGTGCCAGCAGTTCGGTTGAGTCCTATAATTCACCCCTCCACTTT. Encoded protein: CASSSVESYNSPLHF.

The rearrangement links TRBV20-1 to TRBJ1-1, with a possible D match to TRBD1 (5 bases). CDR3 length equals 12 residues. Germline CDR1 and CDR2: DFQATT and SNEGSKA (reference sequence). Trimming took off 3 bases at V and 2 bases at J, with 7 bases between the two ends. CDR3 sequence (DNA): TGCAGTGCTAGTGGGGGTAACACTGAAGCTTTCTTT. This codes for CSASGGNTEAFF.

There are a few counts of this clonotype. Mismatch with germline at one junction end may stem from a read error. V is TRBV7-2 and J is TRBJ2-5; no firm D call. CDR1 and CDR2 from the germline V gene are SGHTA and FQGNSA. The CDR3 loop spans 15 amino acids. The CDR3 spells CASSPMETAAETQYF. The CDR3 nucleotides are TGCGCCAGCAGCCCGATGGAGACGGCGGCGGAGACCCAGTACTTC.

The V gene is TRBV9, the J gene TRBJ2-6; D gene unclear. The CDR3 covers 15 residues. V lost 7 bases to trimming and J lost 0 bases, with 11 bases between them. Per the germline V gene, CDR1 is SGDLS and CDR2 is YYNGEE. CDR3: CASGTTGSGANVLTF. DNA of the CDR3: TGTGCCAGCGGAACGACCGGCTCTGGGGCCAACGTCCTGACTTTC. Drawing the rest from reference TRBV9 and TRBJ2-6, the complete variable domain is DSGVTQTPKHLITATGQRVTLRCSPRSGDLSVYWYQQSLDQGLQFLIQYYNGEERAKGNILERFSAQQFPDLHSELNLSSLELGDSALYFCASGTTGSGANVLTFGAGSRLTVL.

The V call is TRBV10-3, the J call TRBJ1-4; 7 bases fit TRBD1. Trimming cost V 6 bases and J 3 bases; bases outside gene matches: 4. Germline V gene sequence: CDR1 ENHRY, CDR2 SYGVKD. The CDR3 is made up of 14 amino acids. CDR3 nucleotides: TGTGCCATCAGCTCTGACAGGGCTAATGAAAAACTGTTTTTT. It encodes CAISSDRANEKLFF.

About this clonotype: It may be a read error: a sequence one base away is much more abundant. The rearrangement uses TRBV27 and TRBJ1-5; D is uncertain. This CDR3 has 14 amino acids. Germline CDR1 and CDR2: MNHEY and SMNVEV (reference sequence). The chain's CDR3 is CAGSLAGMGQPQHF. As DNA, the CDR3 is TGTGCCGGCAGTTTAGCCGGGATGGGTCAGCCCCAGCATTTT.

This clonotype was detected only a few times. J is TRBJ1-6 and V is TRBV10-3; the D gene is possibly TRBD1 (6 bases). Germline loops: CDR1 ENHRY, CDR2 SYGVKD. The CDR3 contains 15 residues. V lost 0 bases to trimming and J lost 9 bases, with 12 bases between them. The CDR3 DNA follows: TGTGCCATCAGTGAGTCGACGGGGGCTAGTTCACCCCTCCACTTT. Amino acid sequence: CAISESTGASSPLHF.

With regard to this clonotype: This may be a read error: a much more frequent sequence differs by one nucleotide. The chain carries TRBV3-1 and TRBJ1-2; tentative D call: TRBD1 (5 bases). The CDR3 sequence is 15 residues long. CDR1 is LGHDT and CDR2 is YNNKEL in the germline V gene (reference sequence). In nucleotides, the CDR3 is TGTGCCGGCAGCCGGGGGAGGGAAGCTAACTATGGCTACACCTTC. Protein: CAGSRGREANYGYTF.

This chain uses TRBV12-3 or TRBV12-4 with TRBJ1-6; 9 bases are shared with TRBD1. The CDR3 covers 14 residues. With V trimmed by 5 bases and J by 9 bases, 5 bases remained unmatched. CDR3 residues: CASSGPGQGSPLHF. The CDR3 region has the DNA TGTGCCAGCAGTGGACCGGGACAGGGTTCACCCCTCCACTTT.